What follows are 24 T cell receptor beta chains derived from one specimen sequenced in a study of cytomegalovirus exposure and HLA in healthy donors. 60 Vbeta and 13 Jbeta primers were used in PCR. Sequencing was performed with immunoSEQ multiplex PCR; in TCRdb, only in-frame clones are kept and a portion is missing. Here the sample spans over 100,000 clones, approximately 87% being singletons. The sequenced sample consisted of PBMCs. These TCRs come from a woman aged 30 to 39 in good health and CMV-seronegative.

Notes on this clone: Germline and junction disagree at one end, which may indicate a read error. This chain uses TRBV7-9 with TRBJ1-1; D is unclear. This CDR3 contains 12 residues. Germline V gene lookup returns CDR1 SEHNR and CDR2 FQNEAQ (reference sequence). The CDR3 DNA sequence: TGTTCCAGCACCCCACAGTACACTGAAGCTTTCTTT. It translates to CSSTPQYTEAFF.

This clone was counted only a few times. J is TRBJ1-2 and V is TRBV29-1, with TRBD1 identical over 9 bases. CDR3 length equals 14 residues. Germline CDR1 reads SQVTM; CDR2 reads ANQGSEA. V was pared by 6 bases and J by 5 bases, with 10 bases of the junction left unmatched. The CDR3 coding sequence is TGCAGCGTCGCTCACCGGGACAGGGCGTATGGCTACACCTTC. Encoded protein: CSVAHRDRAYGYTF.

This chain connects TRBV2 to TRBJ2-7; D is possibly TRBD1 (5 bases). The CDR3 is 13 amino acids. V dropped 5 bases and J dropped 3 bases, with 11 bases sitting between them. Germline CDR1 and CDR2: SNHLY and FYNNEI. The CDR3 sequence: CASSWTRYYEQYF. In nucleotides, the CDR3 is TGTGCCAGCAGTTGGACAAGATACTACGAGCAGTACTTC.

V is TRBV4-3 and J is TRBJ2-7; the match to TRBD1 covers 10 bases. CDR1 is LGHNA, CDR2 YSLEER, per germline. V shed 4 bases, J shed 5 bases, and the junction held 5 bases outside the gene matches. The CDR3 covers 14 residues. CDR3 nucleotides: TGCGCCAGCAGCCCCGGGACAGGGGTCGACGAGCAGTACTTC. This sequence encodes CASSPGTGVDEQYF.

The chain joins TRBV10-3 to TRBJ2-7, with a tentative D call TRBD1 (6 bases). The CDR3 is 12 residues long. V was clipped by 9 bases and J by 5 bases, with 14 bases between them. Germline assignment: CDR1 ENHRY and CDR2 SYGVKD. The CDR3 DNA follows: TGTGCCATGGGGTTTTCAGGGGACGAGCAGTACTTC. It encodes CAMGFSGDEQYF.

The CDR3 bases are TGCAGCGTGGGATCCGGGGGAGGGAACACTGAAGCTTTCTTT. Its protein is CSVGSGGGNTEAFF. The chain is built from TRBV29-1 and TRBJ1-1, with a possible D match to TRBD1 (5 bases). The CDR3 sequence is 14 residues long. Deletions cut 6 bases from V and 1 base from J, with 15 bases between. Per germline, CDR1 SQVTM and CDR2 ANQGSEA.

The V gene is TRBV28, the J gene TRBJ1-5, with 9 nucleotides matching TRBD1. The CDR3 has 16 amino acids. V dropped 6 bases and J dropped 3; count of bases not matched to a gene: 9. Looked up from germline, CDR1 is MDHEN and CDR2 is SYDVKM. The CDR3: CASSPQGAGDNQPQHF. The CDR3 bases are TGTGCCAGCAGCCCACAGGGGGCGGGAGACAATCAGCCCCAGCATTTT. Looking up the rest from reference TRBV28 and TRBJ1-5 gives the full variable domain: DVKVTQSSRYLVKRTGEKVFLECVQDMDHENMFWYRQDPGLGLRLIYFSYDVKMKEKGDIPEGYSVSREKKERFSLILESASTNQTSMYLCASSPQGAGDNQPQHFGDGTRLSIL.

This clone appeared once. This CDR3 is CAISGPIRNEQFF. CDR3 coding DNA: TGTGCCATCAGTGGTCCTATCCGCAATGAGCAGTTCTTC. The chain joins TRBV10-3 to TRBJ2-1; D is undetermined. This CDR3 spans 13 amino acids. Germline loops: CDR1 ENHRY, CDR2 SYGVKD. V gave up 4 bases and J gave up 6 bases, with 10 bases separating them.

The genes are TRBV28 and TRBJ1-5; 7 bases are a match to TRBD1. Germline V CDR1 and CDR2: MDHEN, SYDVKM. V lost 3 bases and J lost 5; bases outside the gene matches: 7. The CDR3 is made up of 15 amino acids. In DNA form, the CDR3 reads TGTGCCAGCAGTTTCAGACAGGGTAAGGATCAGCCCCAGCATTTT. Its protein product is CASSFRQGKDQPQHF.

The sample holds one count of this clone. This specimen includes other DNA sequences encoding the same CDR3. The genes are TRBV29-1 and TRBJ2-5; 7 bases fit TRBD1. The germline CDR1 and CDR2 sequences are SQVTM and ANQGSEA. This CDR3 region has 15 residues. The J segment lost 5 bases and the V segment lost 5 bases, leaving 14 bases of the junction unmatched. CDR3 DNA sequence: TGCAGCGTTCTGGCAGCCAGGGGGTTTGGGGAGACCCAGTACTTC. Translated, it gives CSVLAARGFGETQYF.

The genes are TRBV5-6 and TRBJ2-1, with unresolved D. Germline V CDR1 and CDR2: SGHDT, YYEEEE. With 2 bases removed from V and 6 bases from J, the gap between germline ends came to 3 bases. CDR3 length: 11 amino acids. DNA of the CDR3: TGTGCCAGCAGCTTCCGCAATGAGCAGTTCTTC. This sequence encodes CASSFRNEQFF.

This clone has only one observation. This chain joins TRBV28 and TRBJ1-4, with 11 bases that match TRBD1. V lost 2 bases to trimming and J lost 5 bases; unmatched junction nucleotides: 10. Germline V CDR1 and CDR2: MDHEN, SYDVKM. The CDR3 extends over 18 amino acids. The CDR3 bases are TGTGCCAGCAGTTTACGCCCTGGGACAGGGGGGACCAATGAAAAACTGTTTTTT. Protein: CASSLRPGTGGTNEKLFF.

This chain links TRBV4-3 with TRBJ2-3; 10 bases match TRBD2. The germline CDR1 and CDR2 sequences are LGHNA and YSLEER. The CDR3 loop spans 18 amino acids. V gave up 2 bases and J gave up 2 bases; unmatched junction bases: 10. As DNA, the CDR3 is TGCGCCAGCAGCCAACTCCTTGGACTAGCGGCTTTCACAGATACGCAGTATTTT. It encodes CASSQLLGLAAFTDTQYF.

Comments on this clone: At one boundary the junction diverges from the germline segment, which might be a read error. The chain recombines TRBV5-1 with TRBJ1-2, with D possibly matching TRBD1 (6 bases). The germline V gene encodes CDR1 SGHRS and CDR2 YFSETQ. The CDR3 sequence is 16 residues long. DNA of the CDR3: TGCGCCAGCAGCTTGGGCCCGGTGGGGGCTAACTATGGCTACCCCTTC. Protein product: CASSLGPVGANYGYPF.

V gene TRBV18 combines with J gene TRBJ1-2; 8 nucleotides agree with TRBD1. In germline, CDR1 is KGHSH, CDR2 LQKENI. The CDR3 spans 14 residues. The V gene end was trimmed by 2 bases and the J gene end by 5 bases; junction bases not matched to a gene: 4. CDR3 bases: TGTGCCAGCTCACCAAGACAGGGGAAGTATGGCTACACCTTC. This encodes CASSPRQGKYGYTF. Full variable domain (missing parts from reference TRBV18 and TRBJ1-2): NAGVMQNPRHLVRRRGQEARLRCSPMKGHSHVYWYRQLPEEGLKFMVYLQKENIIDESGMPKERFSAEFPKEGPSILRIQQVVRGDSAAYFCASSPRQGKYGYTFGSGTRLTVV.

The gene calls are TRBV6-5 and TRBJ1-2, with D perhaps TRBD1 (6 bases). The germline V gene has CDR1 MNHEY and CDR2 SVGAGI. The CDR3 sequence is 13 residues long. Trimming took off 0 bases at V and 4 bases at J, with 6 bases between the two ends. This chain's CDR3 is CASSYSRGYGYTF. The CDR3 DNA is TGTGCCAGCAGTTACTCCAGGGGCTATGGCTACACCTTC.

The chain has TRBV11-2 and TRBJ2-1, with D possibly being TRBD2 (5 bases). Trimming stripped 5 bases from V and 4 bases from J, with 21 bases between. Germline CDR1 is SGHAT and CDR2 is FQNNGV. The CDR3 runs 17 residues. The CDR3: CASSPRGAAILYNEQFF. In DNA, the CDR3 is TGTGCCAGCAGCCCCCGCGGAGCGGCAATTTTGTACAATGAGCAGTTCTTC.

The V gene is TRBV5-4, the J gene TRBJ2-4, with TRBD1 matching 8 bases. Germline CDR1 is SGHNT and CDR2 is YYREEE (reference sequence). This CDR3 has 15 amino acids. J lost 9 bases, V lost 3 bases, and 11 bases had no gene match. This chain's CDR3 is CASSSAGGGMSIQYF. Written as DNA, the CDR3 is TGTGCCAGCAGCTCCGCAGGGGGCGGGATGAGCATTCAGTACTTC.

The chain joins TRBV30 to TRBJ2-3, with 11 bases matching TRBD2. The CDR3 is 16 amino acids. Losses at the gene ends were 0 bases for V and 1 base for J; bases not matched to a gene: 3. Per germline, CDR1 GTSNPN and CDR2 SVGIG (reference sequence). Here the CDR3 reads CAWSVLAGVGTDTQYF. In nucleotides, the CDR3 is TGTGCCTGGAGTGTACTAGCGGGAGTCGGCACAGATACGCAGTATTTT. Full variable domain (remainder filled in from reference TRBV30 and TRBJ2-3): SQTIHQWPATLVQPVGSPLSLECTVEGTSNPNLYWYRQAAGRGLQLLFYSVGIGQISSEVPQNLSASRPQDRQFILSSKKLLLSDSGFYLCAWSVLAGVGTDTQYFGPGTRLTVL.

The chain is built from TRBV4-3 and TRBJ2-2, with TRBD1 matching over 8 bases. This CDR3 region has 14 residues. V dropped 0 bases and J dropped 10; count of bases not matched to a gene: 4. Germline V gene sequence: CDR1 LGHNA, CDR2 YSLEER. CDR3: CASSQELGQAELFF. CDR3 DNA sequence: TGCGCCAGCAGCCAAGAATTGGGACAGGCGGAGCTGTTTTTT.

The rearrangement links TRBV5-1 to TRBJ2-2; D possibly corresponds to TRBD2 (5 bases). V shed 0 bases and J shed 4 bases, with 10 bases lying between them. This CDR3 region has 15 residues. Germline CDR1 and CDR2: SGHRS and YFSETQ. The CDR3 DNA sequence: TGCGCCAGCAGCTTGGGGCCGGGGATCACCGGGGAGCTGTTTTTT. It encodes CASSLGPGITGELFF. Full variable domain (rest looked up from reference TRBV5-1 and TRBJ2-2): KAGVTQTPRYLIKTRGQQVTLSCSPISGHRSVSWYQQTPGQGLQFLFEYFSETQRNKGNFPGRFSGRQFSNSRSEMNVSTLELGDSALYLCASSLGPGITGELFFGEGSRLTVL.

V is TRBV7-6 and J is TRBJ2-1, with TRBD2 identical over 10 bases. This CDR3 has 14 residues. After removal of 5 bases from V and 10 bases from J, the junction contained 8 bases not matched to a gene. The germline V gene has CDR1 SGHVS and CDR2 FNYEAQ. This CDR3 is CASSPGLAVSEQFF. The CDR3 DNA reads as TGTGCCAGCAGCCCTGGACTAGCGGTAAGCGAGCAGTTCTTC. Using reference TRBV7-6 and TRBJ2-1 for the parts outside the CDR3, the full variable domain is GAGVSQSPRYKVTKRGQDVALRCDPISGHVSLYWYRQALGQGPEFLTYFNYEAQQDKSGLPNDRFSAERPEGSISTLTIQRTEQRDSAMYRCASSPGLAVSEQFFGPGTRLTVL.

The J gene is TRBJ2-7, the V gene TRBV10-3, with 9 bases matching TRBD1. There are 13 residues in the CDR3. After removal of 9 bases from V and 1 base from J, the junction contained 4 bases not matched to a gene. CDR1 and CDR2 (germline): ENHRY, SYGVKD. Here the CDR3 reads CAIGTGSSYEQYF. The CDR3 nucleotides read TGTGCCATTGGGACAGGGTCGTCCTACGAGCAGTACTTC.

The chain has TRBV6-5 and TRBJ1-2; D uncertain. CDR3 length: 14 amino acids. Germline V gene sequence: CDR1 MNHEY, CDR2 SVGAGI. V was cut by 2 bases and J by 4 bases, with 11 bases left in between. The CDR3 coding sequence is TGTGCCAGCAGTTACGCCCCGACAACCTATGGCTACACCTTC. This codes for CASSYAPTTYGYTF.